Sequencing of this T cell receptor beta chain was carried out in a study of T-cell memory formation after mild COVID-19. One entry per CDR3 protein, called by TCRdb with MiXCR from the 5' RACE reads. The sample contains about 160,000 distinct CDR3 sequences, 30% to 35% of which appear only once. Trimming stripped 0 bases from V and 6 bases from J, with 7 bases between. This CDR3 has 12 residues. Germline CDR1 and CDR2: SGHRS and YFSETQ. The clonotype was recovered from an adult woman who had mild COVID-19 (a few samples of this study predate the infection). Cell type and time point are not known. Specimen: PBMCs or a T cell subset sorted from them (not recorded which). V usage is TRBV5-1 and J usage is TRBJ2-7; a possible D gene is TRBD1 (5 bases). The CDR3 here is CASSLEGVEQYF. The CDR3, as DNA: TGCGCCAGCAGCTTGGAAGGGGTCGAGCAGTACTTC. The variable domain in full, completed from reference TRBV5-1 and TRBJ2-7, reads KAGVTQTPRYLIKTRGQQVTLSCSPISGHRSVSWYQQTPGQGLQFLFEYFSETQRNKGNFPGRFSGRQFSNSRSEMNVSTLELGDSALYLCASSLEGVEQYFGPGTRLTVT.